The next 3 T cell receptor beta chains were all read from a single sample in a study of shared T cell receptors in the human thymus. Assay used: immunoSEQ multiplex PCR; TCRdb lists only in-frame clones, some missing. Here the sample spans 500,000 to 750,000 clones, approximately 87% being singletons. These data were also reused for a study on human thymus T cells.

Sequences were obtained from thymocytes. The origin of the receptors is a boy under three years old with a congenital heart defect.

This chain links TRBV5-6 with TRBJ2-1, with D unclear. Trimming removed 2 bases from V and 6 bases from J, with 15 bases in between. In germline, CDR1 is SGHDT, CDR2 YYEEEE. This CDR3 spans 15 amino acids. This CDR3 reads CASSFRHPDGNEQFF. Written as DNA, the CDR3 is TGTGCCAGCAGCTTCCGACACCCCGATGGCAATGAGCAGTTCTTC.

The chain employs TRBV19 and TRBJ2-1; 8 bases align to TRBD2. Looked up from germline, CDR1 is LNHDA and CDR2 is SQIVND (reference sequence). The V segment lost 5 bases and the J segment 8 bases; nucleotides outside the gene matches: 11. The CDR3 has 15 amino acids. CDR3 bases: TGTGCCAGTAGTCGCATAGCGGGAATGATCGATGAGCAGTTCTTC. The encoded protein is CASSRIAGMIDEQFF.

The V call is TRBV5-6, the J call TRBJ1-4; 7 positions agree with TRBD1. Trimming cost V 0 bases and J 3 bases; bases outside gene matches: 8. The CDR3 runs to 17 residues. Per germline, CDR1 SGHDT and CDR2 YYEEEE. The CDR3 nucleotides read TGTGCCAGCAGCTTGGCCGGGGGACAGAGGGCTAATGAAAAACTGTTTTTT. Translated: CASSLAGGQRANEKLFF. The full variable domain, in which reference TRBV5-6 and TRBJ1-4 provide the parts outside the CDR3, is DAGVTQSPTHLIKTRGQQVTLRCSPKSGHDTVSWYQQALGQGPQFIFQYYEEEERQRGNFPDRFSGHQFPNYSSELNVNALLLGDSALYLCASSLAGGQRANEKLFFGSGTQLSVL.